This passage covers 8 T cell receptor beta chains from one sample sequenced in a study of T-cell reconstitution after alpha-beta-depleted transplantation in children. Construction of the TCRbeta library involved unique molecular identifiers. Each CDR3 protein is one row after TCRdb ran MiXCR on the PCR reads. The sample gives 440,000 or so distinct CDR3 sequences, over 40% of which show up once; 25% to 30% is in the top ten. The specimen comprised PBMCs, sampled before TCRalphabeta/CD19-depleted stem cell transplant. The receptors shown here come from a girl aged 2-15 years with aplastic anemia, due to receive a stem cell transplant.

The V and J genes are TRBV5-5 and TRBJ2-1; a weak D match, TRBD1 (6 bases). Germline V gives CDR1 SGHKS, CDR2 YYEKEE (reference sequence). This CDR3 spans 14 amino acids. V gave up 4 bases and J gave up 7 bases, with 15 bases separating them. Here the CDR3 reads CASSTQGCRNEQFF. CDR3 nucleotides: TGTGCCAGCAGCACCCAGGGGTGCAGGAATGAGCAGTTCTTC.

This clonotype showed up just a few times. The genes are TRBV20-1 and TRBJ2-7; no firm D call. CDR1 DFQATT and CDR2 SNEGSKA come from the germline V gene (reference sequence). The CDR3 is 11 amino acids. The V and J ends lost 5 bases and 2 bases respectively, with 7 bases between them. The CDR3 DNA reads TGCAGTGCTCTAAAGGCCTACGAGCAGTACTTC. Its translation is CSALKAYEQYF.

The chain couples TRBV7-9 to TRBJ2-1, with 8 bases fitting TRBD2. J was trimmed by 9 bases and V by 1 base; bases with no gene match: 8. Germline V gives CDR1 SEHNR, CDR2 FQNEAQ (reference sequence). CDR3 length: 15 residues. This chain's CDR3 is CASSLGAGGAGEQFF. CDR3 nucleotides: TGTGCCAGCAGCTTAGGCGCGGGGGGCGCCGGTGAGCAGTTCTTC.

This clonotype was observed a few times. The chain links TRBV7-8 to TRBJ1-1; D is unclear. The germline V and J ends were trimmed by 4 bases and 3 bases, with 12 bases remaining between them. The germline V gene encodes CDR1 SGHVS and CDR2 FQNEAQ. The CDR3 runs to 14 residues. Here the CDR3 DNA reads TGTGCCAGCAGCTCGACTAAGGAGCACACTGAAGCTTTCTTT. It encodes CASSSTKEHTEAFF.

This clonotype was counted a single time. This chain links TRBV18 with TRBJ2-5; perhaps TRBD1 as D (5 bases). Trimming removed 0 bases at V and 3 bases at J, with 8 bases between. CDR1 is KGHSH and CDR2 is LQKENI in the germline V gene. There are 14 residues in the CDR3. This CDR3 reads CASSPPPGKETQYF. The CDR3 DNA follows: TGTGCCAGCTCACCACCGCCAGGGAAAGAGACCCAGTACTTC.

This sequence joins TRBV5-1 and TRBJ2-1; D may be TRBD1 (6 bases). This CDR3 is 15 amino acids long. V lost 0 bases to trimming and J lost 6 bases, with 13 bases between them. Germline V gene lookup returns CDR1 SGHRS and CDR2 YFSETQ. Here the CDR3 DNA reads TGCGCCAGCAGCTTGGTTTCAGGGACAATCAATGAGCAGTTCTTC. The encoded protein is CASSLVSGTINEQFF.

V gene TRBV5-6 combines with J gene TRBJ2-3, with D tentatively TRBD2 (5 bases). V lost 7 bases and J lost 5, with 8 bases in between. CDR1 is SGHDT, CDR2 YYEEEE, per germline. This CDR3 region has 11 residues. The CDR3 region has the DNA TGTGCCAGCGCTGCGGGAGATACGCAGTATTTT. Residues: CASAAGDTQYF.

This clonotype appeared a few times. V gene TRBV6-5 combines with J gene TRBJ2-3; unclear D gene. Trimming shortened V by 6 bases and J by 2 bases, and 15 bases separated the two germline ends. Per the germline V gene, CDR1 is MNHEY and CDR2 is SVGAGI. The CDR3 loop spans 15 amino acids. The CDR3: CASRLPRGNTDTQYF. CDR3 nucleotides: TGTGCCAGCAGGTTGCCACGAGGTAACACAGATACGCAGTATTTT.